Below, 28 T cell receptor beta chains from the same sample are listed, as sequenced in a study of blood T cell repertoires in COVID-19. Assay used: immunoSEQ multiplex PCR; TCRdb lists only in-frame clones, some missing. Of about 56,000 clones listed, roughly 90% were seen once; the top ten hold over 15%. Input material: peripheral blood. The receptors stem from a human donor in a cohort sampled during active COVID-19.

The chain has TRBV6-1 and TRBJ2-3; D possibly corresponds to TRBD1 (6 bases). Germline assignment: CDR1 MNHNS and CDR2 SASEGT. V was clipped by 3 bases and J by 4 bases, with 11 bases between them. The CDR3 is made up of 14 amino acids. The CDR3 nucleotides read TGTGCCAGCAGTGACAGGGGAAGTGCAGATACGCAGTATTTT. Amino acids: CASSDRGSADTQYF.

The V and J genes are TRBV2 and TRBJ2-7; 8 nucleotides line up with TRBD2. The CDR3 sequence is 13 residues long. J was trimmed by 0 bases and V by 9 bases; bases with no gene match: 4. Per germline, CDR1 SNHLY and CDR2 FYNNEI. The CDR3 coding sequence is TGTGCCAGTTTAGCGGGAAGCTCCTACGAGCAGTACTTC. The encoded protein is CASLAGSSYEQYF.

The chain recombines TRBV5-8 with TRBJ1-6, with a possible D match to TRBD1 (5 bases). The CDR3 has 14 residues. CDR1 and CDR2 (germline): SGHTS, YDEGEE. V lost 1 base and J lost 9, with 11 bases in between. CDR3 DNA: TGTGCCAGCAGCTTGCAGGGAGCGGGTTCACCCCTCCACTTT. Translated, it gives CASSLQGAGSPLHF.

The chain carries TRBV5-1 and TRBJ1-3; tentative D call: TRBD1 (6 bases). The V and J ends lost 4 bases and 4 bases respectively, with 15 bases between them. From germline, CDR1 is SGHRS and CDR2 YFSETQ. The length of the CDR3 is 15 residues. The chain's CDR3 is CASSPTGWAGNTIYF. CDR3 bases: TGCGCCAGCAGCCCGACAGGTTGGGCAGGAAACACCATATATTTT. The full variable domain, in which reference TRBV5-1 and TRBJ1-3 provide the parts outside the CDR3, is KAGVTQTPRYLIKTRGQQVTLSCSPISGHRSVSWYQQTPGQGLQFLFEYFSETQRNKGNFPGRFSGRQFSNSRSEMNVSTLELGDSALYLCASSPTGWAGNTIYFGEGSWLTVV.

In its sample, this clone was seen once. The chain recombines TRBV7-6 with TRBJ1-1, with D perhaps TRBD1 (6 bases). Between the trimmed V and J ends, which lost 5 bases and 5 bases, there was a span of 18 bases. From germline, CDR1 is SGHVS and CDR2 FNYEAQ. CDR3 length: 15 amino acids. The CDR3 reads CASSTVGGRDTEAFF. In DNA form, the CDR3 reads TGTGCCAGCAGCACGGTCGGGGGGCGCGATACTGAAGCTTTCTTT.

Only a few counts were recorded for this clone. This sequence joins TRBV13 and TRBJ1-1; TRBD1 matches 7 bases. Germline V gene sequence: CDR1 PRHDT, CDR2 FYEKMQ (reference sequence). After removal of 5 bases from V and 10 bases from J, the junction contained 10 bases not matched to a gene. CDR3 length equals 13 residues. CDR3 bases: TGTGCCAGCAGCCCCTGGGACAGCCCGAGAGCTTTCTTT. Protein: CASSPWDSPRAFF.

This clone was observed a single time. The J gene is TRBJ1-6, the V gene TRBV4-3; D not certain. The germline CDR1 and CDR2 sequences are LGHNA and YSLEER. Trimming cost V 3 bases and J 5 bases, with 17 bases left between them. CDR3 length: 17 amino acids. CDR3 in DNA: TGCGCCAGCAGCCAGGCCCCCCAGGTTAACAATAATTCACCCCTCCACTTT. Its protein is CASSQAPQVNNNSPLHF.

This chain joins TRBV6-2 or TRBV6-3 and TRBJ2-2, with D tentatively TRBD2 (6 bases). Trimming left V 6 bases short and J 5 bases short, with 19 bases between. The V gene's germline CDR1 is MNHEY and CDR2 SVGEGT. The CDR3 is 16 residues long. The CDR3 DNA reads TGTGCCAGCAGCGCCGGGACCGAGGAGGGGACCGGGGAGCTGTTTTTT. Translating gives CASSAGTEEGTGELFF.

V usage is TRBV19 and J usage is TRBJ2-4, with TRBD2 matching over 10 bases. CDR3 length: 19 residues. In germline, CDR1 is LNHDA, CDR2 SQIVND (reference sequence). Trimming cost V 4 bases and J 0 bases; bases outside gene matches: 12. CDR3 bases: TGTGCCAGTAGTACTCGGGGTAGCGGGGGGCCGGGAGCCAAAAACATTCAGTACTTC. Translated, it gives CASSTRGSGGPGAKNIQYF. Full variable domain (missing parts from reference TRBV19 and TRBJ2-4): DGGITQSPKYLFRKEGQNVTLSCEQNLNHDAMYWYRQDPGQGLRLIYYSQIVNDFQKGDIAEGYSVSREKKESFPLTVTSAQKNPTAFYLCASSTRGSGGPGAKNIQYFGAGTRLSVL.

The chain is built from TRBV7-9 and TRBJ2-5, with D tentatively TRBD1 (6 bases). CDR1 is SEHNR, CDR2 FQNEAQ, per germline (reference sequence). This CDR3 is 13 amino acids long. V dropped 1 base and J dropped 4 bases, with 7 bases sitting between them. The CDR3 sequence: CASSLDRAETQYF. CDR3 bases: TGTGCCAGCAGCTTAGACAGGGCAGAGACCCAGTACTTC.

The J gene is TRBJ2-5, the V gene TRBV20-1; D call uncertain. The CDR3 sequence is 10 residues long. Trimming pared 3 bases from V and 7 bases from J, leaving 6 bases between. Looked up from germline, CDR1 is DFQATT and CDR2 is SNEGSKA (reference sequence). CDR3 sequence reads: CSASAGTQYF. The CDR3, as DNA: TGCAGTGCTAGCGCCGGGACCCAGTACTTC.

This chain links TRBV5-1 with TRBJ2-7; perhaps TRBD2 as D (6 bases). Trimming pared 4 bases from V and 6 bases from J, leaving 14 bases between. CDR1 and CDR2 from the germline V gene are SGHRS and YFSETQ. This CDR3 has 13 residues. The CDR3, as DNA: TGCGCCAGCAGCGACTCAACCGGGGGCGAGCAGTACTTC. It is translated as CASSDSTGGEQYF.

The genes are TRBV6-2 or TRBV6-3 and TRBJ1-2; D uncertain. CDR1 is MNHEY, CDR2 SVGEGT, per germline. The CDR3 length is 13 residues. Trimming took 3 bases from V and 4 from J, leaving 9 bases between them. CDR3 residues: CASSYQRPYGYTF. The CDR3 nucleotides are TGTGCCAGCAGTTATCAGCGGCCCTATGGCTACACCTTC.

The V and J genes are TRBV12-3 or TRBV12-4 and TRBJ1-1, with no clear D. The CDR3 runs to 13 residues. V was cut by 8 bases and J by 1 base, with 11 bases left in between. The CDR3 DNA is TGTGCCAGCTCATGGCATCAGAACACTGAAGCTTTCTTT. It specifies CASSWHQNTEAFF.

CDR3 residues: CASSPVLSAGNEQFF. The DNA of the CDR3 is TGTGCCAGTAGCCCAGTTTTGAGTGCGGGTAATGAGCAGTTCTTC. The chain couples TRBV19 to TRBJ2-1, with TRBD2 as a possible D gene (5 bases). CDR1 LNHDA and CDR2 SQIVND come from the germline V gene (reference sequence). Trimming took 6 bases from V and 7 from J, leaving 19 bases between them. The CDR3 is 15 residues long.

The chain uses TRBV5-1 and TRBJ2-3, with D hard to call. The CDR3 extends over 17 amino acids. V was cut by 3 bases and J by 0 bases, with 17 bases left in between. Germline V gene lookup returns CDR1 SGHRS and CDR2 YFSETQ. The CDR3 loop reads CASSSNLLGPSTDTQYF. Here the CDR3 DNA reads TGCGCCAGCAGCTCTAATCTGTTGGGCCCTAGCACAGATACGCAGTATTTT.

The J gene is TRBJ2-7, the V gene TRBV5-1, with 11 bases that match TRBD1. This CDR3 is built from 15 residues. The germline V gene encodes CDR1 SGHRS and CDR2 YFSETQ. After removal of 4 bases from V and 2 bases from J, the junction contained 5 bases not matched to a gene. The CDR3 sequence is CASSGGDRGAYEQYF. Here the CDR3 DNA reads TGCGCCAGCAGCGGCGGGGACAGGGGGGCCTACGAGCAGTACTTC. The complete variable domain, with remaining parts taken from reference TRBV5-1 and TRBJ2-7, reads KAGVTQTPRYLIKTRGQQVTLSCSPISGHRSVSWYQQTPGQGLQFLFEYFSETQRNKGNFPGRFSGRQFSNSRSEMNVSTLELGDSALYLCASSGGDRGAYEQYFGPGTRLTVT.

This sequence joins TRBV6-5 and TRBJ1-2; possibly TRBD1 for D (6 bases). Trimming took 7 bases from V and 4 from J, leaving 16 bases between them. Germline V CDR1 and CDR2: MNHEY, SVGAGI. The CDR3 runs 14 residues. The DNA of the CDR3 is TGTGCCAGCAACGAACAGGGAGAGGGCTATGGCTACACCTTC. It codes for CASNEQGEGYGYTF.

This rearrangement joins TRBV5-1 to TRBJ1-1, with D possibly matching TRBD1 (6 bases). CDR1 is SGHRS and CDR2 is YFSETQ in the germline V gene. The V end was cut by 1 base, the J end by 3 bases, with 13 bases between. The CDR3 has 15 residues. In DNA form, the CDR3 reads TGCGCCAGCAGCTTGCTAACCAGGGGTGACACTGAAGCTTTCTTT. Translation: CASSLLTRGDTEAFF.

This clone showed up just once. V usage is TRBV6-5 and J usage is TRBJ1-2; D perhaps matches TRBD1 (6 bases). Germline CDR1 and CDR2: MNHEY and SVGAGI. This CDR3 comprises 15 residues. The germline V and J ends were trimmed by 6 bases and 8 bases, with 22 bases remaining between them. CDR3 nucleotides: TGTGCCAGCAGCCGGAGGGGGGGCATAGCAGACGGCTACACCTTC. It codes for CASSRRGGIADGYTF.

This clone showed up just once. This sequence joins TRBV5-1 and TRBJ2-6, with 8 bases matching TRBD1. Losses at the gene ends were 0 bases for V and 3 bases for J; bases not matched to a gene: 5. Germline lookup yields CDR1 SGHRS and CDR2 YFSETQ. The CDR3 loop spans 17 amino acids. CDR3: CASSLAQGASGANVLTF. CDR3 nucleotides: TGCGCCAGCAGCTTGGCCCAGGGGGCAAGTGGGGCCAACGTCCTGACTTTC.

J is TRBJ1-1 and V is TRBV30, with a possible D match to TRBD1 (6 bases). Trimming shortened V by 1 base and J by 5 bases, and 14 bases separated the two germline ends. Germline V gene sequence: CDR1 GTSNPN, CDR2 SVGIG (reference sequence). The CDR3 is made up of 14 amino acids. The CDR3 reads CAWSDPPGATEAFF. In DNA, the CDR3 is TGTGCCTGGAGTGACCCGCCAGGGGCGACTGAAGCTTTCTTT. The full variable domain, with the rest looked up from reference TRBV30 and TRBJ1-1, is SQTIHQWPATLVQPVGSPLSLECTVEGTSNPNLYWYRQAAGRGLQLLFYSVGIGQISSEVPQNLSASRPQDRQFILSSKKLLLSDSGFYLCAWSDPPGATEAFFGQGTRLTVV.

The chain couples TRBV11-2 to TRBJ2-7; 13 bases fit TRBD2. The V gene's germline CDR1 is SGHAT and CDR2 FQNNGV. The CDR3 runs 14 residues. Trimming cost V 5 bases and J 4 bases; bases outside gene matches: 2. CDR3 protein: CASSRTSGGYEQYF. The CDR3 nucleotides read TGTGCCAGCAGCCGGACTAGCGGGGGTTACGAGCAGTACTTC.

This CDR3 is CATRTGSQPQHF. CDR3 bases: TGTGCCACTCGGACAGGGAGTCAGCCCCAGCATTTT. This chain joins TRBV10-3 and TRBJ1-5, with 8 nucleotides matching TRBD1. The germline CDR1 and CDR2 sequences are ENHRY and SYGVKD. J lost 6 bases, V lost 10 bases, and 5 bases had no gene match. CDR3 size: 12 residues.

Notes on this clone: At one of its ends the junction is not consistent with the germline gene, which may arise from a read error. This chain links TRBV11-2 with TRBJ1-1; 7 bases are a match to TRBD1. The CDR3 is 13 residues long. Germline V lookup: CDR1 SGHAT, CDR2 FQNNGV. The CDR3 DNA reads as TGTGCCAGCAGCCTAGACAGGGCTGCCGAAGCTTTCTTT. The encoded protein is CASSLDRAAEAFF.

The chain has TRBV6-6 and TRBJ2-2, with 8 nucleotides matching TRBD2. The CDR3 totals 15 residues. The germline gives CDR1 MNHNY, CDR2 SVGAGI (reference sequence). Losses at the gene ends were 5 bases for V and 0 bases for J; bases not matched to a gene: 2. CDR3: CASSPGGANTGELFF. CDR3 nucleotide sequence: TGTGCCAGCAGTCCCGGGGGGGCGAACACCGGGGAGCTGTTTTTT.

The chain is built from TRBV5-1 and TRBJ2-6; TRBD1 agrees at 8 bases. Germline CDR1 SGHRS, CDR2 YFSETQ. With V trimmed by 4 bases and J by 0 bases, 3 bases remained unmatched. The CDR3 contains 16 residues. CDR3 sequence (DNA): TGCGCCAGCAGCCTAGACAGGGGCTCTGGGGCCAACGTCCTGACTTTC. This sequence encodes CASSLDRGSGANVLTF.

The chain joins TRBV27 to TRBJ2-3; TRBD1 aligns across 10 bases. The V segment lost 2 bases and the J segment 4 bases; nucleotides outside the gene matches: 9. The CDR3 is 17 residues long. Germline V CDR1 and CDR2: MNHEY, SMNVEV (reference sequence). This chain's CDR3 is CASSLAYPGTGADTQYF. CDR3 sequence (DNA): TGTGCCAGCAGTTTAGCTTATCCCGGGACAGGGGCAGATACGCAGTATTTT.